This T cell receptor beta chain was identified during a study of CD8+ T cells in alopecia areata. Study in general: For the treated group, dosing was oral tofacitinib at 5 to 10 mg twice daily.

Germline V lookup: CDR1 MGHRA, CDR2 YSYEKL. V lost 3 bases to trimming and J lost 0 bases, with 9 bases between them. The CDR3 extends over 16 amino acids. Once RNA had been extracted, it was reverse transcribed into cDNA to act as the sequencing template. TCRdb keeps only in-frame clones here, not all; method: immunoSEQ multiplex PCR. The table lists 150,000 or so clones, roughly 50% of them singletons. The sequenced sample consisted of CD4+ T cells sorted from blood. The sequence derives from a human donor with alopecia areata. V usage is TRBV4-1 and J usage is TRBJ2-6; D might be TRBD2 (6 bases). The CDR3 DNA is TGCGCCAGCAGCCACCCGGGAGCCTCTGGGGCCAACGTCCTGACTTTC. As protein: CASSHPGASGANVLTF.